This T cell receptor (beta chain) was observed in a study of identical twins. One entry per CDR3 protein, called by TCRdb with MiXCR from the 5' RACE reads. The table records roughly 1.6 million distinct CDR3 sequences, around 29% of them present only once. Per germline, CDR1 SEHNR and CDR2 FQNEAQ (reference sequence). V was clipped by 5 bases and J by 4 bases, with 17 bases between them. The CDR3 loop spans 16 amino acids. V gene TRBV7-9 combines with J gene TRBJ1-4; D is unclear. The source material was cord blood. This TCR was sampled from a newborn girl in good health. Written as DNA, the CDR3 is TGTGCCAGCAGCGCTATCCGAACAGCTATTAATGAAAAACTGTTTTTT. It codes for CASSAIRTAINEKLFF.